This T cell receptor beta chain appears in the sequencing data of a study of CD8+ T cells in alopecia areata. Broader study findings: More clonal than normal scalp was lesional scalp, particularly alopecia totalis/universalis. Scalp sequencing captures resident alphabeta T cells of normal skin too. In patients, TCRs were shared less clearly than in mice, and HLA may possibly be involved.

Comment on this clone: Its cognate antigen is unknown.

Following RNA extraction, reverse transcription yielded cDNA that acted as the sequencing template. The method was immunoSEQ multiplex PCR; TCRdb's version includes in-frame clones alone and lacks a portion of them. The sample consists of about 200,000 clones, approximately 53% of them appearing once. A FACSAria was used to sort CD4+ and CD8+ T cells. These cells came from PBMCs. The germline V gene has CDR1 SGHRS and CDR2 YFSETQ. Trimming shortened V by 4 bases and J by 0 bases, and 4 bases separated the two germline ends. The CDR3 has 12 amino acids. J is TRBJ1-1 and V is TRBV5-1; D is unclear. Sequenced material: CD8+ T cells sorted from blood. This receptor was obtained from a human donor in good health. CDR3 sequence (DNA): TGCGCCAGCAGCGACATGAACACTGAAGCTTTCTTT. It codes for CASSDMNTEAFF. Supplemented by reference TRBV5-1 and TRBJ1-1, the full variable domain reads KAGVTQTPRYLIKTRGQQVTLSCSPISGHRSVSWYQQTPGQGLQFLFEYFSETQRNKGNFPGRFSGRQFSNSRSEMNVSTLELGDSALYLCASSDMNTEAFFGQGTRLTVV.